The 26 T cell receptor beta chains given below trace back to one sample, sequenced in a study of T-cell reconstitution after alpha-beta-depleted transplantation in children. Researchers prepared the TCRbeta library using unique molecular identifiers, the study reports. TCRdb re-analysed the PCR reads in MiXCR, keeping a single row per CDR3 protein. The data show 600,000 to 700,000 distinct CDR3 sequences, roughly 17% seen once. The input for sequencing was PBMCs from the stem cell graft donor, taken from the stem cell graft. Receptor source: a human donor who donated a stem cell graft to a child with acute myeloid leukemia.

This clonotype has at least ten counts. J is TRBJ2-3 and V is TRBV27; D might be TRBD1 or TRBD2, each matching 5 bases. This CDR3 is 13 amino acids long. With 5 bases removed from V and 4 bases from J, the gap between germline ends came to 10 bases. Per germline, CDR1 MNHEY and CDR2 SMNVEV (reference sequence). The CDR3 loop reads CASSPGRPDTQYF. The CDR3 bases are TGTGCCAGCAGTCCGGGACGCCCAGATACGCAGTATTTT.

This clonotype came up many times. The V gene is TRBV4-3, the J gene TRBJ2-7, with 8 nucleotides matching TRBD2. The CDR3 loop spans 14 amino acids. The junction had 0 bases not matched to a gene; V was cut back by 0 bases and J by 2 bases. Germline loops: CDR1 LGHNA, CDR2 YSLEER. The CDR3 DNA reads TGCGCCAGCAGCCAAGAGGGACTAGCCTACGAGCAGTACTTC. As protein: CASSQEGLAYEQYF.

V usage is TRBV12-5 and J usage is TRBJ2-1; the D call may be TRBD1 or TRBD2 (6 bases each). The CDR3 is 14 residues long. Germline V lookup: CDR1 LGHNT, CDR2 FRNRAP. With 7 bases removed from V and 0 bases from J, the gap between germline ends came to 10 bases. Here the CDR3 reads CASEGGYSYNEQFF. The CDR3 nucleotides read TGTGCTAGTGAAGGGGGGTACTCCTACAATGAGCAGTTCTTC.

This clonotype was observed at least ten times. J is TRBJ2-5 and V is TRBV12-3 or TRBV12-4, with 7 bases matching TRBD2. V gave up 11 bases and J gave up 5 bases; unmatched junction bases: 11. This CDR3 is built from 13 residues. The CDR3 DNA reads as TGTGCCTCTCTGAGGGACGGGAGGGAGACCCAGTACTTC. The encoded protein is CASLRDGRETQYF.

This clonotype was counted many times. J is TRBJ1-6 and V is TRBV7-6; tentative D call: TRBD1 (6 bases). Germline lookup yields CDR1 SGHVS and CDR2 FNYEAQ. This CDR3 has 14 amino acids. Trimming removed 5 bases at V and 10 bases at J, with 15 bases between. CDR3: CASSTEGGGSPLHF. As DNA, the CDR3 is TGTGCCAGCAGCACGGAAGGGGGGGGATCACCCCTCCACTTT.

In its sample, this clonotype was seen many times. The V and J genes are TRBV7-3 and TRBJ2-7; 8 bases are a match to TRBD2. V lost 5 bases and J lost 0; bases outside the gene matches: 6. Germline V lookup: CDR1 SGHTA, CDR2 FQGTGA. The CDR3 length is 15 residues. The CDR3 reads CASSPGGGNSYEQYF. CDR3 DNA sequence: TGTGCCAGCAGCCCCGGCGGGGGGAACTCCTACGAGCAGTACTTC. The full variable domain, completed using reference TRBV7-3 and TRBJ2-7, is GAGVSQTPSNKVTEKGKYVELRCDPISGHTALYWYRQSLGQGPEFLIYFQGTGAADDSGLPNDRFFAVRPEGSVSTLKIQRTERGDSAVYLCASSPGGGNSYEQYFGPGTRLTVT.

This clonotype came up a few times. The CDR3 nucleotides read TGCAGCTCCTCCACAGGGGGCGGGAACGGGGAGCTGTTTTTT. Protein product: CSSSTGGGNGELFF. J is TRBJ2-2 and V is TRBV29-1, with 9 bases that match TRBD1. In germline, CDR1 is SQVTM, CDR2 ANQGSEA. The CDR3 has 14 amino acids. Losses at the gene ends were 8 bases for V and 7 bases for J; bases not matched to a gene: 11.

This clonotype occurred many times. The CDR3 spells CSARVKRGIYNEQFF. The CDR3 DNA reads as TGCAGTGCTAGAGTCAAGCGGGGGATCTACAATGAGCAGTTCTTC. The V and J genes are TRBV20-1 and TRBJ2-1; 8 bases fit TRBD2. CDR1 and CDR2 (germline): DFQATT, SNEGSKA (reference sequence). V lost 1 base, J lost 3 bases, and 5 bases stayed unmatched. The CDR3 has 15 amino acids.

Many counts were recorded for this clonotype. V is TRBV29-1 and J is TRBJ2-7; TRBD1 aligns across 7 bases. Germline V lookup: CDR1 SQVTM, CDR2 ANQGSEA. With V trimmed by 5 bases and J by 0 bases, 4 bases remained unmatched. This CDR3 contains 13 residues. The CDR3 bases are TGCAGCGTTCCGGGACAGAACTCCTACGAGCAGTACTTC. Residues: CSVPGQNSYEQYF.

This clonotype was found a few times. The V call is TRBV6-5, the J call TRBJ2-7, with 13 bases lining up with TRBD2. After removal of 5 bases from V and 6 bases from J, the junction contained 7 bases not matched to a gene. Germline CDR1 is MNHEY and CDR2 is SVGAGI. The CDR3 runs to 15 residues. The CDR3 DNA sequence: TGTGCCAGCAGTCCAACTAGCGGGGGGGTTGGCGAGCAGTACTTC. This codes for CASSPTSGGVGEQYF.

As concerns this clonotype: Possible read error: a much larger clone is one base away. The J gene is TRBJ1-1, the V gene TRBV29-1, with D tentatively TRBD1 (5 bases). V lost 6 bases and J 1 base, leaving 9 bases between the germline ends. Germline V gene sequence: CDR1 SQVTM, CDR2 ANQGSEA. This CDR3 is built from 12 residues. CDR3 region: CSVTVANTEAFF. The CDR3 DNA reads as TGCAGCGTGACAGTAGCGAACACTGAAGCTTTCTTT.

This clonotype was seen repeatedly, ten times or more. The chain joins TRBV13 to TRBJ1-3; D is unresolved. CDR1 and CDR2 (germline): PRHDT, FYEKMQ (reference sequence). V lost 0 bases to trimming and J lost 0 bases, with 6 bases between them. The CDR3 loop spans 15 amino acids. The DNA of the CDR3 is TGTGCCAGCAGCTTAGGGGAGAGCTCTGGAAACACCATATATTTT. Protein: CASSLGESSGNTIYF.

This clonotype has at least ten counts. The chain carries TRBV20-1 and TRBJ2-3, with D unclear. This CDR3 is 16 amino acids long. The germline V and J ends were trimmed by 3 bases and 6 bases, with 22 bases remaining between them. Germline assignment: CDR1 DFQATT and CDR2 SNEGSKA (reference sequence). In DNA form, the CDR3 reads TGCAGTGCTAGCCCGACCAATTCCCCCATTGTGGATACGCAGTATTTT. Its protein product is CSASPTNSPIVDTQYF.

This clonotype was picked up a small number of times. The chain carries TRBV6-5 and TRBJ1-5, with D hard to call. V shed 2 bases and J shed 7 bases, with 12 bases lying between them. The germline V gene has CDR1 MNHEY and CDR2 SVGAGI. The CDR3 spans 14 residues. The CDR3 DNA reads as TGTGCCAGCAGTTACGGGAGAACCGGGCAGCCCCAGCATTTT. It translates to CASSYGRTGQPQHF.

The V and J genes are TRBV6-1 and TRBJ2-1; TRBD2 matches 7 bases. This CDR3 comprises 16 residues. J gave up 6 bases and V 3 bases, and 11 bases lay outside the gene matches. Germline assignment: CDR1 MNHNS and CDR2 SASEGT. The CDR3 DNA follows: TGTGCCAGCAGTGATATTGGGACTATCGGAACCAATGAGCAGTTCTTC. Translated, it gives CASSDIGTIGTNEQFF.

This clonotype was seen ten or more times. This chain links TRBV20-1 with TRBJ1-4; D is possibly TRBD1 (5 bases). This CDR3 is 14 amino acids long. Trimming cost V 2 bases and J 2 bases, with 9 bases left between them. CDR1 DFQATT and CDR2 SNEGSKA come from the germline V gene (reference sequence). CDR3 nucleotides: TGCAGTGCTAGAAGAGGGGTGACTAATGAAAAACTGTTTTTT. It translates to CSARRGVTNEKLFF.

In its sample, this clonotype was seen many times. The chain is built from TRBV15 and TRBJ2-5; 7 bases are shared with TRBD2. The V gene end was trimmed by 1 base and the J gene end by 4 bases; junction bases not matched to a gene: 3. The germline V gene encodes CDR1 LNHNV and CDR2 YYDKDF (reference sequence). CDR3 length equals 14 residues. CDR3 amino acids: CATSRGSGVETQYF. In DNA form, the CDR3 reads TGTGCCACCAGCAGAGGGAGCGGGGTAGAGACCCAGTACTTC.

The table lists this clonotype with a few counts. This chain connects TRBV24-1 to TRBJ2-3; 12 nucleotides agree with TRBD2. This CDR3 spans 17 amino acids. Germline assignment: CDR1 KGHDR and CDR2 SFDVKD. The ends lost 3 bases at V and 0 bases at J; junction bases unmatched: 3. The CDR3 region is CATSDRLAGDSTDTQYF. CDR3 coding DNA: TGTGCCACCAGTGATCGACTAGCGGGGGATAGCACAGATACGCAGTATTTT.

As concerns this clonotype: One end of the junction varies from germline; a read error may be responsible. The J gene is TRBJ2-7, the V gene TRBV28, with D perhaps TRBD2 (5 bases). The CDR3 runs to 13 residues. CDR1 is MDHEN, CDR2 SYDVKM, per germline. The CDR3 reads CASSSGNKYDQYF. Written as DNA, the CDR3 is TGTGCCAGTTCATCCGGGAACAAGTACGACCAGTACTTC.

This clonotype was detected ten times or more. The chain has TRBV20-1 and TRBJ1-3; D possibly corresponds to TRBD1 (5 bases). V was cut by 6 bases and J by 0 bases, with 12 bases left in between. The CDR3 is 14 residues long. Germline CDR1 reads DFQATT; CDR2 reads SNEGSKA (reference sequence). This CDR3 reads CSAEGPSSGNTIYF. The DNA for the CDR3 is TGCAGTGCCGAGGGGCCTAGCTCTGGAAACACCATATATTTT.

In this sample, this clonotype turned up a few times. This sequence joins TRBV7-9 and TRBJ2-7, with D perhaps matching TRBD2 (6 bases). CDR3 length equals 16 residues. Germline CDR1 and CDR2: SEHNR and FQNEAQ (reference sequence). V dropped 1 base and J dropped 0 bases, with 13 bases sitting between them. CDR3 residues: CASSLERADYSYEQYF. The CDR3 coding sequence is TGTGCCAGCAGCTTAGAGAGGGCGGACTACTCCTACGAGCAGTACTTC.

In regard to this clonotype: At one of its ends the junction is not consistent with the germline gene, which may arise from a read error. The CDR3 DNA sequence: TGTGCCACCAGCGGAGACAGGGGACGGGAGACCCAGTACTTC. Protein sequence: CATSGDRGRETQYF. The chain recombines TRBV15 with TRBJ2-5; TRBD1 agrees at 8 bases. The CDR3 has 14 amino acids. Germline lookup yields CDR1 LNHNV and CDR2 YYDKDF (reference sequence).

This clonotype was recorded at least ten times. The chain combines TRBV20-1 with TRBJ2-1; D might be TRBD2 (5 bases). The CDR3 length is 15 residues. CDR1 DFQATT and CDR2 SNEGSKA come from the germline V gene (reference sequence). The V and J ends lost 4 bases and 0 bases respectively, with 13 bases between them. CDR3 bases: TGCAGTGCTACCCCGGCTAGCAGCTCCTACAATGAGCAGTTCTTC. This sequence encodes CSATPASSSYNEQFF.

This clonotype was found many times. V usage is TRBV6-2 or TRBV6-3 and J usage is TRBJ2-7; D not certain. The CDR3 is 12 residues long. The V and J ends lost 7 bases and 1 base respectively, with 8 bases between them. CDR1 MNHEY and CDR2 SVGEGT come from the germline V gene. In DNA, the CDR3 is TGTGCCAGCAATGGCCGATCCTACGAGCAGTACTTC. Its protein product is CASNGRSYEQYF.

In its sample, this clonotype was seen a few times. The chain couples TRBV4-3 to TRBJ2-5; a possible D gene is TRBD1 (5 bases). Trimming removed 4 bases from V and 5 bases from J, with 17 bases in between. This CDR3 region has 15 residues. CDR1 LGHNA and CDR2 YSLEER come from the germline V gene. CDR3 protein: CASSRRGSRQETQYF. Written as DNA, the CDR3 is TGCGCCAGCAGCCGTCGTGGCAGCAGACAGGAGACCCAGTACTTC.

This clonotype was detected only a few times. The rearrangement joins TRBV5-1 to TRBJ2-5; D assignment may be TRBD1 or TRBD2 (5 bases each). Germline V gives CDR1 SGHRS, CDR2 YFSETQ. V lost 7 bases and J lost 0, with 13 bases in between. The CDR3 is 14 amino acids. The CDR3 bases are TGCGCCAGCGGAAGGGACGCGTACCAAGAGACCCAGTACTTC. Translating it yields CASGRDAYQETQYF.